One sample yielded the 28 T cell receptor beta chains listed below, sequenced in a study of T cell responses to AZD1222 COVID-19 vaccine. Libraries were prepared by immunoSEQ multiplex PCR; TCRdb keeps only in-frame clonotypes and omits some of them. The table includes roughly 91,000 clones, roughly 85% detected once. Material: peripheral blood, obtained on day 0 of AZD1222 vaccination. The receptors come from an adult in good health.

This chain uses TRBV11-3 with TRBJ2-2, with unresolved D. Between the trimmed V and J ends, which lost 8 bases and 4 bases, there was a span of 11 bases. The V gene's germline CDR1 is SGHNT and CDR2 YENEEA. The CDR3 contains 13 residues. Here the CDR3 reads CASASRATGELFF. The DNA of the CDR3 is TGTGCCAGCGCCTCCCGGGCCACCGGGGAGCTGTTTTTT.

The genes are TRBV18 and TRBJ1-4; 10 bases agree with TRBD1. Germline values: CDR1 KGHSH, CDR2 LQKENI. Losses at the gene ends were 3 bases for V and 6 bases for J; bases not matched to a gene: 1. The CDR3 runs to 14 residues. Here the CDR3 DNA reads TGTGCCAGCTCACCGGGACAGGGGTATGAAAAACTGTTTTTT. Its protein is CASSPGQGYEKLFF.

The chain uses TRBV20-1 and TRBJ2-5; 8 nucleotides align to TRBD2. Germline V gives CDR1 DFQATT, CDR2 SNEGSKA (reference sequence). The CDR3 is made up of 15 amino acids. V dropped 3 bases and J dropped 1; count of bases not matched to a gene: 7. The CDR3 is CSASGSAGGQETQYF. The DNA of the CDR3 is TGCAGTGCTAGTGGTTCGGCGGGGGGCCAAGAGACCCAGTACTTC.

CDR3 protein: CASRAGNTEAFF. The CDR3 DNA is TGTGCCAGTAGGGCAGGGAACACTGAAGCTTTCTTT. The genes are TRBV19 and TRBJ1-1, with no clear D. This CDR3 comprises 12 residues. In germline, CDR1 is LNHDA, CDR2 SQIVND (reference sequence). The V gene lost 6 bases and the J gene lost 1 base, with 6 bases spanning the gap.

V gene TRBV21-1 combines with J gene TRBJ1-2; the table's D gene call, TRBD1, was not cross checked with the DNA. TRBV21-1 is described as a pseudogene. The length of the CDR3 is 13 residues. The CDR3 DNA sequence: TGTGCCAGCAGCAAAGTTGGGCGTTATGGCTACACCTTC. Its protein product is CASSKVGRYGYTF.

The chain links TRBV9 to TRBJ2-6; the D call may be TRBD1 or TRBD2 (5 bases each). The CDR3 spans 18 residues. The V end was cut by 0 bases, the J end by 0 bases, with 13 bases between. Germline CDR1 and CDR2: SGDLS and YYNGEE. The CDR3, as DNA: TGTGCCAGCAGCGTAGTTGGGGGTAACCCCTCTGGGGCCAACGTCCTGACTTTC. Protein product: CASSVVGGNPSGANVLTF.

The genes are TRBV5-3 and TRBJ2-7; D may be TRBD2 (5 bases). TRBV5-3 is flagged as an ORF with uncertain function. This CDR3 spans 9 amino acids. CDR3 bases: TGTGCCAGAAGCCACGGAGGAGGCGTC. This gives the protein CARSHGGGV.

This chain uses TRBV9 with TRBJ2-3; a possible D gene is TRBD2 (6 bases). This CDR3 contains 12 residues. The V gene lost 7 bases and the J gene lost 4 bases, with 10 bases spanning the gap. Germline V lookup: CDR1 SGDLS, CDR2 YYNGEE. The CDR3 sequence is CASGGLPDTQYF. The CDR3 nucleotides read TGTGCCAGCGGGGGACTCCCAGATACGCAGTATTTT.

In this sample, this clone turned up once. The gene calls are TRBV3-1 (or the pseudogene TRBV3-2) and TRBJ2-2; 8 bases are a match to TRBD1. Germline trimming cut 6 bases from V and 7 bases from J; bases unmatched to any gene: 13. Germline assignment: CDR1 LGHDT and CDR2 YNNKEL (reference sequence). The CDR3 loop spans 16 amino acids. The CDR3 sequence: CASSKPSGQGVGELFF. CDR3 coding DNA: TGTGCCAGCAGTAAACCATCCGGACAGGGAGTCGGGGAGCTGTTTTTT.

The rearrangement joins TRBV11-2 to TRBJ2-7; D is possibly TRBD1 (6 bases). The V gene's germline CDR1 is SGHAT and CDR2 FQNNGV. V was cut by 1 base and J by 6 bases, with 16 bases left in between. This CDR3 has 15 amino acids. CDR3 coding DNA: TGTGCCAGCAGCTTAGTGGTCAGGGGTTCCGGCGAGCAGTACTTC. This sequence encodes CASSLVVRGSGEQYF.

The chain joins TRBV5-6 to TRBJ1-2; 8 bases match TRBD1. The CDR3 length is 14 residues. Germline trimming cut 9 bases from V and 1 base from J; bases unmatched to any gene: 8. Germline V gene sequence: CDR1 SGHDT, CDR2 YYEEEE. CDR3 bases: TGTGCCACCACTACAGGGGGGAATAACTATGGCTACACCTTC. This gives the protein CATTTGGNNYGYTF.

The chain's CDR3 is CASSLGALNNQPQHF. In DNA form, the CDR3 reads TGTGCCAGCAGCTTGGGGGCCCTTAACAATCAGCCCCAGCATTTT. The J gene is TRBJ1-5, the V gene TRBV5-8; D is unclear. This CDR3 has 15 residues. Trimming took off 0 bases at V and 3 bases at J, with 10 bases between the two ends. Germline assignment: CDR1 SGHTS and CDR2 YDEGEE.

The CDR3 loop is CASRLGTGDLNSPLHF. The CDR3 nucleotides read TGTGCCAGCAGGCTCGGGACAGGGGACCTTAATTCACCCCTCCACTTT. The V gene is TRBV7-2, the J gene TRBJ1-6; 10 bases line up with TRBD1. Looked up from germline, CDR1 is SGHTA and CDR2 is FQGNSA. The CDR3 contains 16 residues. The junction had 8 bases not matched to a gene; V was cut back by 6 bases and J by 6 bases.

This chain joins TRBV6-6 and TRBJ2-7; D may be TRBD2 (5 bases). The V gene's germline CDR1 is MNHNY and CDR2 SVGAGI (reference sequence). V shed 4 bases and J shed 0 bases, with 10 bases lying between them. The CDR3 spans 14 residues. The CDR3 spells CASSFGLGSYEQYV. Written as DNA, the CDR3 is TGTGCCAGCAGTTTCGGACTTGGCTCCTACGAGCAGTACGTC.

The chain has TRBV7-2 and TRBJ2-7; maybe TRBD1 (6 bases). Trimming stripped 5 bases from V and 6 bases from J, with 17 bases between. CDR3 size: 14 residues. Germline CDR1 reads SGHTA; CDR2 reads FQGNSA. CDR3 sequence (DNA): TGTGCCAGCAGCGCCTACTTGCAGGGGTCCGAGCAGTACTTC. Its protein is CASSAYLQGSEQYF.

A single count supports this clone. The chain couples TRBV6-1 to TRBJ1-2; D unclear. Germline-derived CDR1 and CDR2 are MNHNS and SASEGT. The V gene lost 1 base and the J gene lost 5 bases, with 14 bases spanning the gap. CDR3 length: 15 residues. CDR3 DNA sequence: TGTGCCAGCAGTGAAGACAGTACCTCCGCATATGGCTACACCTTC. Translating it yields CASSEDSTSAYGYTF.

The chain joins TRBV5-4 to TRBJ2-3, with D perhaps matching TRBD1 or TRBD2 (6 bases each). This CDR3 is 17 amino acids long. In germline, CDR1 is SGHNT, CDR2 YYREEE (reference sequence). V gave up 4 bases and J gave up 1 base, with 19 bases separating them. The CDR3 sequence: CASSPNPYREGTDTQYF. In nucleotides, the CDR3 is TGTGCCAGCAGCCCCAACCCCTACAGGGAGGGCACAGATACGCAGTATTTT.

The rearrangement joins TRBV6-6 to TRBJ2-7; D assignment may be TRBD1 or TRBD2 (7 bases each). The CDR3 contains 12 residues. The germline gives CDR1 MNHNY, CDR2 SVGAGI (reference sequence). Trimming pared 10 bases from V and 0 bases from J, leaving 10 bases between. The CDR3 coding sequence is TGTGCCACAGGGGGGGCCTCCTACGAGCAGTACTTC. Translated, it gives CATGGASYEQYF.

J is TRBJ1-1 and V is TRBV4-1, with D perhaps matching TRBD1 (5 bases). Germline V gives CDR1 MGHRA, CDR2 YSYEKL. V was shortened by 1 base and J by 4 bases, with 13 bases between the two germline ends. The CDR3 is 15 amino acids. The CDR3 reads CASSQVQGGGTEAFF. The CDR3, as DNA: TGCGCCAGCAGCCAAGTTCAGGGCGGGGGCACTGAAGCTTTCTTT.

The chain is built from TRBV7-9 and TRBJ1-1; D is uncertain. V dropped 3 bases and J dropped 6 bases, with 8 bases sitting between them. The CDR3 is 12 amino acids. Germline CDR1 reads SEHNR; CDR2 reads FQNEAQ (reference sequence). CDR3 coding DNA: TGTGCCAGCAGCTTTGAGGCCCCTGAAGCTTTCTTT. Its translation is CASSFEAPEAFF.

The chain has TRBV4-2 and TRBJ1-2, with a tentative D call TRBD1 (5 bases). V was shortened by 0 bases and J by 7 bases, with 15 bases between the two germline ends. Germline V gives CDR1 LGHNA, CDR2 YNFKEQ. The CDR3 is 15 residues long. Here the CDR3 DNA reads TGTGCCAGCAGCCAAGATGGGGGTGTCGGTCGTGGCTACACCTTC. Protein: CASSQDGGVGRGYTF.

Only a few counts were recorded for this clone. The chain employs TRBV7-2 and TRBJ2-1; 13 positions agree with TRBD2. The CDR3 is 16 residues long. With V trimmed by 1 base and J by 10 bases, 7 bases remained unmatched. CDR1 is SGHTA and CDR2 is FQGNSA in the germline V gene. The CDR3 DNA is TGTGCCAGCAGCTTAGACGGACTAGCGGGGGTGGGAGAGCAGTTCTTC. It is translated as CASSLDGLAGVGEQFF. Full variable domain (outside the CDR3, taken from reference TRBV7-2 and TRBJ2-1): GAGVSQSPSNKVTEKGKDVELRCDPISGHTALYWYRQSLGQGLEFLIYFQGNSAPDKSGLPSDRFSAERTGGSVSTLTIQRTQQEDSAVYLCASSLDGLAGVGEQFFGPGTRLTVL.

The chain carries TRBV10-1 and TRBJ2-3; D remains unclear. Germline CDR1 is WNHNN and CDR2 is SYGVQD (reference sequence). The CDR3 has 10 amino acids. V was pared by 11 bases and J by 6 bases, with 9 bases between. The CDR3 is CAPGSDTQYF. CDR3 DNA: TGCGCCCCGGGTTCGGATACGCAGTATTTT.

CDR3 residues: CASSYSPDRGRNEQFF. In nucleotides, the CDR3 is TGTGCCAGCAGTTACTCTCCGGACAGGGGTAGAAATGAGCAGTTCTTC. V usage is TRBV6-5 and J usage is TRBJ2-1, with TRBD1 matching 9 bases. CDR3 length: 16 amino acids. From germline, CDR1 is MNHEY and CDR2 SVGAGI. After removal of 0 bases from V and 7 bases from J, the junction contained 7 bases not matched to a gene.

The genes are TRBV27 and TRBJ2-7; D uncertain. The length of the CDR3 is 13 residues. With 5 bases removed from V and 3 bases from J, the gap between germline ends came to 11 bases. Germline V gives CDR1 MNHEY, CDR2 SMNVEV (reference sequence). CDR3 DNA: TGTGCCAGCAGTCCGTCCCCCTACTACGAGCAGTACTTC. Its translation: CASSPSPYYEQYF.

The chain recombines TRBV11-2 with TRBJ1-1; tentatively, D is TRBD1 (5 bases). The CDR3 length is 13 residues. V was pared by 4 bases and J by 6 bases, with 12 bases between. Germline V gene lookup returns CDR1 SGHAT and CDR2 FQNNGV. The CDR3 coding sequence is TGTGCCAGCAGCTCGATCACAGGCGCTGAAGCTTTCTTT. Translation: CASSSITGAEAFF. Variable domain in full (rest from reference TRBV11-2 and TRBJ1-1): EAGVAQSPRYKIIEKRQSVAFWCNPISGHATLYWYQQILGQGPKLLIQFQNNGVVDDSQLPKDRFSAERLKGVDSTLKIQPAKLEDSAVYLCASSSITGAEAFFGQGTRLTVV.

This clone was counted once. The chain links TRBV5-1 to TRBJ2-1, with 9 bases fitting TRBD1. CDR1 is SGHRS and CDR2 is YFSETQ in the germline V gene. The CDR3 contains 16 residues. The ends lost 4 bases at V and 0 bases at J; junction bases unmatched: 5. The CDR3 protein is CASSGMTGGSYNEQFF. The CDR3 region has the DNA TGCGCCAGCAGCGGAATGACAGGGGGCTCCTACAATGAGCAGTTCTTC.

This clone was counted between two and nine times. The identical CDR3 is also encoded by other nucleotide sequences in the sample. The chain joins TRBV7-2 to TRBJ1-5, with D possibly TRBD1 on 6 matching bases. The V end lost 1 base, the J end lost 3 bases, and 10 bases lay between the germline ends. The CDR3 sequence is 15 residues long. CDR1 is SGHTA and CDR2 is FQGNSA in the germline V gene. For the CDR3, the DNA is TGTGCCAGCAGCTTAGATTCAGGGGCCAATCAGCCCCAGCATTTT. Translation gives CASSLDSGANQPQHF.